This T cell receptor beta chain derives from a study of shared clonotypes between healthy human individuals. CD45RO-negative, CCR7-positively selected cells formed the naive CD8 fraction, excluding terminally differentiated effector memory CD45RA+ cells. Sequenced by immunoSEQ multiplex PCR; TCRdb stores in-frame clones only, minus some. This table has around 600,000 clones, about 95% appearing once. Germline CDR1 is MDHEN and CDR2 is SYDVKM. Trimming at V came to 5 bases and at J to 7 bases, leaving 10 bases not matched to a gene. The CDR3 spans 14 residues. Points from the study as a whole: Owing to a small donor count, the genetic and exposure-history diversity represented was limited. Compared with memory subsets, naive subsets generally had larger estimated richness.

In regard to this clone: Its antigen is not identified.

The sample comprised naive CD8+ T cells sorted from blood. The chain carries TRBV28 and TRBJ1-2; 7 nucleotides match TRBD1. The TCR originated in a woman aged 25-40 years in good health. CDR3 nucleotide sequence: TGTGCCAGCAGTGCCCGGGACAGACTACTTGGCTACACCTTC. Residues: CASSARDRLLGYTF.